One and the same sample provided the 18 T cell receptor beta chains below, sequenced in a study of blood T cell repertoires in COVID-19. Clones were read by immunoSEQ multiplex PCR, and TCRdb kept only the in-frame ones, dropping some. The profile shows about 300,000 clones, around 87% of them singletons. The sequencing sample was made of peripheral blood. The source is a man aged 18 to 30 with active or convalescent COVID-19.

V gene TRBV4-1 combines with J gene TRBJ2-1, with 10 bases identical to TRBD2. The V and J ends lost 0 bases and 9 bases, in that order; junction bases with no gene match: 5. CDR3 size: 15 residues. Per germline, CDR1 MGHRA and CDR2 YSYEKL. The CDR3 loop is CASSQDPSGSLEQFF. CDR3 sequence (DNA): TGCGCCAGCAGCCAAGATCCTAGCGGGAGTCTTGAGCAGTTCTTC.

The CDR3 DNA reads as TGTGCCAGCAGTTTAGAAGGGACAGGGGGCGGACTAGCGGGCTATGGCTACACCTTC. Translating it yields CASSLEGTGGGLAGYGYTF. The J gene is TRBJ1-2, the V gene TRBV27, with 12 positions matching TRBD1. The V gene's germline CDR1 is MNHEY and CDR2 SMNVEV (reference sequence). CDR3 length equals 19 residues. Trimming took 2 bases from V and 4 from J; bases not matched to a gene: 14.

V is TRBV12-3 or TRBV12-4 and J is TRBJ1-6; D is unclear. The CDR3 spans 12 residues. V shed 6 bases and J shed 5 bases, with 5 bases lying between them. This chain's CDR3 is CASRADNSPLHF. The CDR3 DNA follows: TGTGCCAGCAGGGCCGATAATTCACCCCTCCACTTT.

This chain uses TRBV28 with TRBJ2-7, with D maybe TRBD1 (5 bases). The CDR3 spans 16 residues. In germline, CDR1 is MDHEN, CDR2 SYDVKM. The germline V and J ends were trimmed by 2 bases and 7 bases, with 21 bases remaining between them. CDR3 sequence (DNA): TGTGCCAGCAGTTTAGCCGGGCAGGGCCGGGCTGAGGAGCAGTACTTC. The encoded protein is CASSLAGQGRAEEQYF. The complete variable domain, with remaining parts taken from reference TRBV28 and TRBJ2-7, reads DVKVTQSSRYLVKRTGEKVFLECVQDMDHENMFWYRQDPGLGLRLIYFSYDVKMKEKGDIPEGYSVSREKKERFSLILESASTNQTSMYLCASSLAGQGRAEEQYFGPGTRLTVT.

The J gene is TRBJ2-3, the V gene TRBV4-3; TRBD2 might be the D (6 bases). This CDR3 is built from 17 residues. CDR1 is LGHNA and CDR2 is YSLEER in the germline V gene. V shed 4 bases and J shed 4 bases, with 21 bases lying between them. In DNA, the CDR3 is TGCGCCAGCAGCCCACAAGGGAGGCGGGGACTGGCAGATACGCAGTATTTT. As protein: CASSPQGRRGLADTQYF.

The chain employs TRBV29-1 and TRBJ1-2; TRBD1 might be the D (5 bases). The CDR3 consists of 11 residues. Germline-derived CDR1 and CDR2 are SQVTM and ANQGSEA. V dropped 5 bases and J dropped 6 bases, with 10 bases sitting between them. The CDR3 sequence is CSVSGLDGYTF. CDR3 sequence (DNA): TGCAGCGTTTCAGGGCTTGATGGCTACACCTTC.

The rearrangement links TRBV6-2 or TRBV6-3 to TRBJ2-7, with TRBD1 matching 9 bases. In germline, CDR1 is MNHEY, CDR2 SVGEGT. This CDR3 is 16 amino acids long. With V trimmed by 5 bases and J by 2 bases, 10 bases remained unmatched. The CDR3 loop is CASSRNPGQGAYEQYF. The CDR3 DNA is TGTGCCAGCAGTCGGAATCCGGGACAGGGCGCCTACGAGCAGTACTTC.

The rearrangement links TRBV2 to TRBJ2-1, with D possibly being TRBD1 (6 bases). V shed 6 bases and J shed 1 base, with 13 bases lying between them. CDR3 length: 15 residues. CDR1 and CDR2 (germline): SNHLY, FYNNEI. Written as DNA, the CDR3 is TGTGCCAGCAGGGGCCAGGGGCCTTCCTACAATGAGCAGTTCTTC. Translated: CASRGQGPSYNEQFF.

This rearrangement joins TRBV6-5 to TRBJ1-1; 9 nucleotides agree with TRBD1. V was pared by 2 bases and J by 10 bases, with 5 bases of the junction left unmatched. Germline V gene lookup returns CDR1 MNHEY and CDR2 SVGAGI. CDR3 size: 13 residues. CDR3 coding DNA: TGTGCCAGCAGTTACGAGGGACAGGGCATAGCTTTCTTT. Its translation is CASSYEGQGIAFF.

V and J are TRBV3-1 (or the pseudogene TRBV3-2) and TRBJ1-2; D is ambiguous. The V gene lost 4 bases and the J gene lost 4 bases, with 10 bases spanning the gap. CDR1 and CDR2 (germline): LGHDT, YNNKEL (reference sequence). The CDR3 length is 13 residues. CDR3: CASSRAGVYGYTF. In DNA form, the CDR3 reads TGTGCCAGCAGCCGAGCCGGAGTCTATGGCTACACCTTC.

The chain recombines TRBV5-1 with TRBJ1-4; D not resolved. The V end was cut by 0 bases, the J end by 8 bases, with 11 bases between. The CDR3 runs to 14 residues. Germline CDR1 reads SGHRS; CDR2 reads YFSETQ. DNA of the CDR3: TGCGCCAGCAGCTTGGGAGGAGGAGGCGAAAAACTGTTTTTT. It is translated as CASSLGGGGEKLFF.

The gene calls are TRBV7-2 and TRBJ2-1; D might be TRBD1 (6 bases). Looked up from germline, CDR1 is SGHTA and CDR2 is FQGNSA. The CDR3 runs to 12 residues. Trimming shortened V by 5 bases and J by 7 bases, and 9 bases separated the two germline ends. In DNA, the CDR3 is TGTGCCAGCAGCCCCACAGGGAATGAGCAGTTCTTC. Amino acid sequence: CASSPTGNEQFF.

The V and J genes are TRBV12-3 or TRBV12-4 and TRBJ2-1; no clear D gene. The CDR3 totals 11 residues. V shed 8 bases and J shed 9 bases, with 11 bases lying between them. CDR3 residues: CASGGMGEQFF. The CDR3 nucleotides are TGTGCCAGCGGCGGTATGGGTGAGCAGTTCTTC.

The chain joins TRBV9 to TRBJ1-2; 8 bases fit TRBD1. Trimming took 4 bases from V and 2 from J; bases not matched to a gene: 4. Germline CDR1 SGDLS, CDR2 YYNGEE. The CDR3 consists of 14 residues. The CDR3 sequence is CASSPRTGNYGYTF. DNA of the CDR3: TGTGCCAGCAGCCCTAGGACAGGGAACTATGGCTACACCTTC.

This chain uses TRBV9 with TRBJ2-3, with a tentative D call TRBD2 (5 bases). The CDR3 spans 15 residues. Germline V lookup: CDR1 SGDLS, CDR2 YYNGEE. V shed 2 bases and J shed 5 bases, with 15 bases lying between them. Written as DNA, the CDR3 is TGTGCCAGCAGCGTCAACTACCGTGCGGGAGATACGCAGTATTTT. Protein sequence: CASSVNYRAGDTQYF. The whole variable domain, remainder taken from reference TRBV9 and TRBJ2-3, is DSGVTQTPKHLITATGQRVTLRCSPRSGDLSVYWYQQSLDQGLQFLIQYYNGEERAKGNILERFSAQQFPDLHSELNLSSLELGDSALYFCASSVNYRAGDTQYFGPGTRLTVL.

CDR3 sequence: CASSQDRGRVYNEQFF. CDR3 nucleotide sequence: TGTGCCAGCAGCCAAGATAGGGGGAGGGTTTACAATGAGCAGTTCTTC. The chain uses TRBV3-1 (or the pseudogene TRBV3-2) and TRBJ2-1, with D possibly being TRBD2 (7 bases). V was trimmed by 0 bases and J by 4 bases, leaving 13 bases between them. Germline CDR1 is LGHDT and CDR2 is YNNKEL (reference sequence). The CDR3 covers 16 residues.

CDR3 residues: CASSLSSLQEQFF. CDR3 DNA sequence: TGTGCCAGCAGTTTATCGTCCCTCCAGGAGCAGTTCTTC. J is TRBJ2-1 and V is TRBV27; no firm D call. V was clipped by 0 bases and J by 10 bases, with 10 bases between them. Germline V gene lookup returns CDR1 MNHEY and CDR2 SMNVEV (reference sequence). There are 13 residues in the CDR3.

This rearrangement joins TRBV29-1 to TRBJ1-4, with TRBD1 matching 10 bases. J gave up 8 bases and V 7 bases, and 4 bases lay outside the gene matches. The germline V gene has CDR1 SQVTM and CDR2 ANQGSEA. The CDR3 extends over 12 amino acids. CDR3 coding DNA: TGCAGCGCGGACAGGGGGGGCGAAAAACTGTTTTTT. This sequence encodes CSADRGGEKLFF.